This TCR beta chain was captured by sequencing in a study of T cell responses to AZD1222 COVID-19 vaccine. General study findings and limits: Spike-specific TCRs gained breadth and depth after people received two AZD1222 doses.

Libraries were prepared by immunoSEQ multiplex PCR; TCRdb keeps only in-frame clonotypes and omits some of them. There are 150,000 to 160,000 clones in the sample; less than 90% occur only once, and under 8% lies in the top ten. In the case of this clone: The antigen is unknown.

From germline, CDR1 is MNHNY and CDR2 SVGAGI (reference sequence). J was trimmed by 5 bases and V by 5 bases; bases with no gene match: 7. The CDR3 length is 14 residues. The V call is TRBV6-6, the J call TRBJ2-5, with 8 nucleotides matching TRBD2. The receptor was isolated from an adult who had recovered from COVID-19. The input for sequencing was peripheral blood, taken after recovery from COVID-19. This CDR3 reads CASSQTSVDETQYF. DNA for the CDR3: TGTGCCAGCAGTCAGACTAGCGTAGATGAGACCCAGTACTTC.